Following are 18 T cell receptor beta chains from one sample sequenced in a study of immune characterization of retroperitoneal liposarcoma. MiXCR was run by TCRdb on the PCR reads, yielding one entry per CDR3 protein. The table has more than 15,000 distinct CDR3 sequences, approximately 37% seen once; the top ten hold approximately 7.4%. Sequenced material: blood. The receptor set was obtained from a male donor with retroperitoneal liposarcoma.

This clonotype was found many times. The rearrangement uses TRBV7-6 and TRBJ2-7, with TRBD2 matching over 10 bases. CDR1 is SGHVS and CDR2 is FNYEAQ in the germline V gene. With 5 bases clipped from V and 4 bases from J, the junction kept 5 bases outside the gene matches. The CDR3 extends over 14 amino acids. The CDR3: CASSPLAGFYEQYF. Written as DNA, the CDR3 is TGTGCCAGCAGCCCACTAGCGGGGTTTTACGAGCAGTACTTC.

V usage is TRBV28 and J usage is TRBJ2-3, with 8 bases matching TRBD2. Losses at the gene ends were 3 bases for V and 15 bases for J; bases not matched to a gene: 8. The CDR3 sequence is 12 residues long. Germline assignment: CDR1 MDHEN and CDR2 SYDVKM. The CDR3 loop reads CASSFSGSSVYF. The CDR3 DNA sequence: TGTGCCAGCAGTTTCAGCGGGAGCTCAGTTTATTTT.

By proportion, this clonotype is medium-sized. The chain joins TRBV7-8 to TRBJ2-5, with a weak D call TRBD1 (5 bases). Matching the DNA end better, TRBJ2-7 makes the J call doubtful. In germline, CDR1 is SGHVS, CDR2 FQNEAQ. The length of the CDR3 is 15 residues. Here the CDR3 reads CASSLAPTGTYEQYF. The CDR3 DNA sequence: TGTGCCAGCAGCTTAGCTCCCACAGGTACCTACGAGCAGTACTTC.

About this clonotype itself: Likely a read error: the CDR3 ends without its conserved phenylalanine or tryptophan. This sequence joins TRBV6-1 and TRBJ1-6; unclear D gene. The germline CDR1 and CDR2 sequences are MNHNS and SASEGT. Deletions cut 7 bases from V and 2 bases from J, with 9 bases between. The CDR3 has 14 amino acids. DNA of the CDR3: TGTGCCAGCAACCCCGGGCCCTATAATTCACCCCTCCACTTG. It is translated as CASNPGPYNSPLHL.

This clonotype is judged medium-sized. The gene calls are TRBV12-3 or TRBV12-4 and TRBJ2-3, with D possibly being TRBD2 (5 bases). The germline V and J ends were trimmed by 6 bases and 0 bases, with 10 bases remaining between them. This CDR3 is 14 amino acids long. CDR3 DNA sequence: TGTGCCAGCAGACCCGGGGATAGCACAGATACGCAGTATTTT. Translated: CASRPGDSTDTQYF.

The chain combines TRBV6-1 with TRBJ2-1; TRBD2 agrees at 14 bases. This CDR3 region has 15 residues. Germline trimming cut 6 bases from V and 6 bases from J; bases unmatched to any gene: 4. Looked up from germline, CDR1 is MNHNS and CDR2 is SASEGT. CDR3 loop: CASRNGLAGGNEQFF. Here the CDR3 DNA reads TGTGCCAGCAGAAACGGACTAGCGGGAGGCAATGAGCAGTTCTTC.

The chain has TRBV11-2 and TRBJ2-7; D is unclear. The CDR3 runs 11 residues. Germline CDR1 is SGHAT and CDR2 is FQNNGV. V lost 5 bases, J lost 7 bases, and 9 bases lay in between. The CDR3 nucleotides read TGTGCCAGCAGCAACCTTCGGGAGCAGTACTTC. It codes for CASSNLREQYF. Combining the CDR3 with reference TRBV11-2 and TRBJ2-7 gives the whole variable domain EAGVAQSPRYKIIEKRQSVAFWCNPISGHATLYWYQQILGQGPKLLIQFQNNGVVDDSQLPKDRFSAERLKGVDSTLKIQPAKLEDSAVYLCASSNLREQYFGPGTRLTVT.

Notes on this clonotype: A read error is possible here, since a much larger clone lies one base away. The V and J genes are TRBV6-1 and TRBJ2-1; D is perhaps TRBD1 (6 bases). Deletions cut 11 bases from V and 13 bases from J, with 24 bases between. The CDR3 is 13 amino acids. Germline assignment: CDR1 MNHNS and CDR2 SASEGT. The CDR3 is CARTHRDKETQFF. The CDR3 region has the DNA TGTGCCCGCACTCACCGGGACAAAGAGACCCAGTTCTTC.

This clonotype was counted between two and nine times. This sequence joins TRBV7-2 and TRBJ2-5, with D unclear. The DNA end favors TRBJ2-1, so the J call may be wrong. Germline values: CDR1 SGHTA, CDR2 FQGNSA. The CDR3 loop spans 12 amino acids. The CDR3 DNA follows: TGTGCCAGCAGCTTAGATAACGGTGAGCAGTTCTTC. Translation gives CASSLDNGEQFF.

As regards this clonotype: A much bigger clone sits one base away, suggesting this may be a read error. The chain recombines TRBV6-1 with TRBJ2-1, with 10 bases that match TRBD1. CDR3 length: 15 amino acids. CDR1 MNHNS and CDR2 SASEGT come from the germline V gene. With 7 bases clipped from V and 6 bases from J, the junction kept 9 bases outside the gene matches. Here the CDR3 reads CASMPGQGSGNEQFF. The DNA of the CDR3 is TGTGCCAGCATGCCGGGACAGGGGAGCGGCAATGAGCAGTTCTTC.

This clonotype came up a few times. V gene TRBV6-6 combines with J gene TRBJ2-6; D not resolved. This CDR3 is built from 15 residues. Germline values: CDR1 MNHNY, CDR2 SVGAGI (reference sequence). Trimming shortened V by 4 bases and J by 0 bases, and 7 bases separated the two germline ends. CDR3 residues: CASSSSHSGANVLTF. In DNA form, the CDR3 reads TGTGCCAGCAGTTCAAGCCACTCTGGGGCCAACGTCCTGACTTTC.

To note about this clonotype: A much larger clone sits a single nucleotide away, making a read error possible. The chain uses TRBV12-3 or TRBV12-4 and TRBJ2-1, with unresolved D. The CDR3 consists of 11 residues. Trimming cost V 6 bases and J 10 bases, with 10 bases left between them. CDR3 in amino acids: CASRLSTEQFF. The DNA for the CDR3 is TGTGCCAGCAGGTTAAGCACCGAGCAGTTCTTC.

This clonotype is medium-sized (0.01 to 0.1%) in the sample. The V and J genes are TRBV7-2 and TRBJ2-7, with TRBD2 as a possible D gene (6 bases). Germline V gene lookup returns CDR1 SGHTA and CDR2 FQGNSA. Trimming pared 5 bases from V and 5 bases from J, leaving 19 bases between. CDR3 size: 15 residues. The CDR3 DNA follows: TGTGCCAGCAGCCCCCGCGGGAAGGGCGCCGACGAGCAGTACTTC. Encoded protein: CASSPRGKGADEQYF. The full variable domain, with the rest looked up from reference TRBV7-2 and TRBJ2-7, is GAGVSQSPSNKVTEKGKDVELRCDPISGHTALYWYRQSLGQGLEFLIYFQGNSAPDKSGLPSDRFSAERTGGSVSTLTIQRTQQEDSAVYLCASSPRGKGADEQYFGPGTRLTVT.

Regarding this clonotype: No conserved phenylalanine or tryptophan is present at the end of the CDR3, so a read error is the likely explanation. It is unclear where the CDR3 begins or ends on the DNA, so no DNA is shown, and the CDR3 is as TCRdb lists it. The chain employs TRBV6-1 and TRBJ2-5; the table's D gene call, TRBD1, was not cross checked with the DNA. CDR1 is MNHNS, CDR2 SASEGT, per germline. With termini counted, the CDR3 has 14 amino acids. The CDR3 sequence: CASSEYNRGSEQFG.

The chain links TRBV7-2 to TRBJ1-2; weak D call: TRBD1 (5 bases). CDR3 size: 16 residues. Looked up from germline, CDR1 is SGHTA and CDR2 is FQGNSA. V lost 5 bases and J 7 bases, leaving 23 bases between the germline ends. The CDR3 region has the DNA TGTGCCAGCAGCCCCCAAGGCCAGGGTCATAGATTTGGCTACACCTTC. Translating it yields CASSPQGQGHRFGYTF.

J is TRBJ2-3 and V is TRBV5-3, with 11 bases fitting TRBD2. TRBV5-3 is an ORF for which the function is uncertain. V was clipped by 8 bases and J by 1 base; unmatched bases: 9. This CDR3 contains 16 residues. CDR3 in DNA: TGTGCCAGCAACCTGGGTAGCGGGAGGGGCACAGATACGCAGTATTTT. Translating gives CASNLGSGRGTDTQYF.

This clonotype showed up just a few times. The chain links TRBV7-6 to TRBJ2-1; D unresolved. Per the germline V gene, CDR1 is SGHVS and CDR2 is FNYEAQ. The V and J ends lost 1 base and 10 bases respectively, with 14 bases between them. The CDR3 has 14 amino acids. CDR3 sequence: CASSLGAETYEQFF. As DNA, the CDR3 is TGTGCCAGCAGCTTAGGGGCAGAAACCTACGAGCAGTTCTTC.

This sequence joins TRBV27 and TRBJ2-1; 7 bases fit TRBD1. The J call is doubtful: the DNA matches TRBJ2-7 better. Germline V lookup: CDR1 MNHEY, CDR2 SMNVEV (reference sequence). The CDR3 has 14 residues. CDR3 region: CASSLKGGPYEQYF. The CDR3 coding sequence is TGTGCCAGCAGTTTAAAAGGGGGCCCCTACGAGCAGTACTTC.